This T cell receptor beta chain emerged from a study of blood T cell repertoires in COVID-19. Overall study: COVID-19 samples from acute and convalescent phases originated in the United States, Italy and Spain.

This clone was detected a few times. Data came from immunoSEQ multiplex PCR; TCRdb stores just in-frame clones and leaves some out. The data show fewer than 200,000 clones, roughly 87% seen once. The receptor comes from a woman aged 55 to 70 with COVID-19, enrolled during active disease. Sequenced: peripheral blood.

The CDR3 nucleotides are TGCAGCGTTGAGTCCCTAGCGGCGGACAATGAGCAGTTCTTC. Translating gives CSVESLAADNEQFF. The rearrangement uses TRBV29-1 and TRBJ2-1; the match to TRBD2 covers 7 bases. The V gene end was trimmed by 3 bases and the J gene end by 5 bases; junction bases not matched to a gene: 7. This CDR3 contains 14 residues. The germline gives CDR1 SQVTM, CDR2 ANQGSEA.